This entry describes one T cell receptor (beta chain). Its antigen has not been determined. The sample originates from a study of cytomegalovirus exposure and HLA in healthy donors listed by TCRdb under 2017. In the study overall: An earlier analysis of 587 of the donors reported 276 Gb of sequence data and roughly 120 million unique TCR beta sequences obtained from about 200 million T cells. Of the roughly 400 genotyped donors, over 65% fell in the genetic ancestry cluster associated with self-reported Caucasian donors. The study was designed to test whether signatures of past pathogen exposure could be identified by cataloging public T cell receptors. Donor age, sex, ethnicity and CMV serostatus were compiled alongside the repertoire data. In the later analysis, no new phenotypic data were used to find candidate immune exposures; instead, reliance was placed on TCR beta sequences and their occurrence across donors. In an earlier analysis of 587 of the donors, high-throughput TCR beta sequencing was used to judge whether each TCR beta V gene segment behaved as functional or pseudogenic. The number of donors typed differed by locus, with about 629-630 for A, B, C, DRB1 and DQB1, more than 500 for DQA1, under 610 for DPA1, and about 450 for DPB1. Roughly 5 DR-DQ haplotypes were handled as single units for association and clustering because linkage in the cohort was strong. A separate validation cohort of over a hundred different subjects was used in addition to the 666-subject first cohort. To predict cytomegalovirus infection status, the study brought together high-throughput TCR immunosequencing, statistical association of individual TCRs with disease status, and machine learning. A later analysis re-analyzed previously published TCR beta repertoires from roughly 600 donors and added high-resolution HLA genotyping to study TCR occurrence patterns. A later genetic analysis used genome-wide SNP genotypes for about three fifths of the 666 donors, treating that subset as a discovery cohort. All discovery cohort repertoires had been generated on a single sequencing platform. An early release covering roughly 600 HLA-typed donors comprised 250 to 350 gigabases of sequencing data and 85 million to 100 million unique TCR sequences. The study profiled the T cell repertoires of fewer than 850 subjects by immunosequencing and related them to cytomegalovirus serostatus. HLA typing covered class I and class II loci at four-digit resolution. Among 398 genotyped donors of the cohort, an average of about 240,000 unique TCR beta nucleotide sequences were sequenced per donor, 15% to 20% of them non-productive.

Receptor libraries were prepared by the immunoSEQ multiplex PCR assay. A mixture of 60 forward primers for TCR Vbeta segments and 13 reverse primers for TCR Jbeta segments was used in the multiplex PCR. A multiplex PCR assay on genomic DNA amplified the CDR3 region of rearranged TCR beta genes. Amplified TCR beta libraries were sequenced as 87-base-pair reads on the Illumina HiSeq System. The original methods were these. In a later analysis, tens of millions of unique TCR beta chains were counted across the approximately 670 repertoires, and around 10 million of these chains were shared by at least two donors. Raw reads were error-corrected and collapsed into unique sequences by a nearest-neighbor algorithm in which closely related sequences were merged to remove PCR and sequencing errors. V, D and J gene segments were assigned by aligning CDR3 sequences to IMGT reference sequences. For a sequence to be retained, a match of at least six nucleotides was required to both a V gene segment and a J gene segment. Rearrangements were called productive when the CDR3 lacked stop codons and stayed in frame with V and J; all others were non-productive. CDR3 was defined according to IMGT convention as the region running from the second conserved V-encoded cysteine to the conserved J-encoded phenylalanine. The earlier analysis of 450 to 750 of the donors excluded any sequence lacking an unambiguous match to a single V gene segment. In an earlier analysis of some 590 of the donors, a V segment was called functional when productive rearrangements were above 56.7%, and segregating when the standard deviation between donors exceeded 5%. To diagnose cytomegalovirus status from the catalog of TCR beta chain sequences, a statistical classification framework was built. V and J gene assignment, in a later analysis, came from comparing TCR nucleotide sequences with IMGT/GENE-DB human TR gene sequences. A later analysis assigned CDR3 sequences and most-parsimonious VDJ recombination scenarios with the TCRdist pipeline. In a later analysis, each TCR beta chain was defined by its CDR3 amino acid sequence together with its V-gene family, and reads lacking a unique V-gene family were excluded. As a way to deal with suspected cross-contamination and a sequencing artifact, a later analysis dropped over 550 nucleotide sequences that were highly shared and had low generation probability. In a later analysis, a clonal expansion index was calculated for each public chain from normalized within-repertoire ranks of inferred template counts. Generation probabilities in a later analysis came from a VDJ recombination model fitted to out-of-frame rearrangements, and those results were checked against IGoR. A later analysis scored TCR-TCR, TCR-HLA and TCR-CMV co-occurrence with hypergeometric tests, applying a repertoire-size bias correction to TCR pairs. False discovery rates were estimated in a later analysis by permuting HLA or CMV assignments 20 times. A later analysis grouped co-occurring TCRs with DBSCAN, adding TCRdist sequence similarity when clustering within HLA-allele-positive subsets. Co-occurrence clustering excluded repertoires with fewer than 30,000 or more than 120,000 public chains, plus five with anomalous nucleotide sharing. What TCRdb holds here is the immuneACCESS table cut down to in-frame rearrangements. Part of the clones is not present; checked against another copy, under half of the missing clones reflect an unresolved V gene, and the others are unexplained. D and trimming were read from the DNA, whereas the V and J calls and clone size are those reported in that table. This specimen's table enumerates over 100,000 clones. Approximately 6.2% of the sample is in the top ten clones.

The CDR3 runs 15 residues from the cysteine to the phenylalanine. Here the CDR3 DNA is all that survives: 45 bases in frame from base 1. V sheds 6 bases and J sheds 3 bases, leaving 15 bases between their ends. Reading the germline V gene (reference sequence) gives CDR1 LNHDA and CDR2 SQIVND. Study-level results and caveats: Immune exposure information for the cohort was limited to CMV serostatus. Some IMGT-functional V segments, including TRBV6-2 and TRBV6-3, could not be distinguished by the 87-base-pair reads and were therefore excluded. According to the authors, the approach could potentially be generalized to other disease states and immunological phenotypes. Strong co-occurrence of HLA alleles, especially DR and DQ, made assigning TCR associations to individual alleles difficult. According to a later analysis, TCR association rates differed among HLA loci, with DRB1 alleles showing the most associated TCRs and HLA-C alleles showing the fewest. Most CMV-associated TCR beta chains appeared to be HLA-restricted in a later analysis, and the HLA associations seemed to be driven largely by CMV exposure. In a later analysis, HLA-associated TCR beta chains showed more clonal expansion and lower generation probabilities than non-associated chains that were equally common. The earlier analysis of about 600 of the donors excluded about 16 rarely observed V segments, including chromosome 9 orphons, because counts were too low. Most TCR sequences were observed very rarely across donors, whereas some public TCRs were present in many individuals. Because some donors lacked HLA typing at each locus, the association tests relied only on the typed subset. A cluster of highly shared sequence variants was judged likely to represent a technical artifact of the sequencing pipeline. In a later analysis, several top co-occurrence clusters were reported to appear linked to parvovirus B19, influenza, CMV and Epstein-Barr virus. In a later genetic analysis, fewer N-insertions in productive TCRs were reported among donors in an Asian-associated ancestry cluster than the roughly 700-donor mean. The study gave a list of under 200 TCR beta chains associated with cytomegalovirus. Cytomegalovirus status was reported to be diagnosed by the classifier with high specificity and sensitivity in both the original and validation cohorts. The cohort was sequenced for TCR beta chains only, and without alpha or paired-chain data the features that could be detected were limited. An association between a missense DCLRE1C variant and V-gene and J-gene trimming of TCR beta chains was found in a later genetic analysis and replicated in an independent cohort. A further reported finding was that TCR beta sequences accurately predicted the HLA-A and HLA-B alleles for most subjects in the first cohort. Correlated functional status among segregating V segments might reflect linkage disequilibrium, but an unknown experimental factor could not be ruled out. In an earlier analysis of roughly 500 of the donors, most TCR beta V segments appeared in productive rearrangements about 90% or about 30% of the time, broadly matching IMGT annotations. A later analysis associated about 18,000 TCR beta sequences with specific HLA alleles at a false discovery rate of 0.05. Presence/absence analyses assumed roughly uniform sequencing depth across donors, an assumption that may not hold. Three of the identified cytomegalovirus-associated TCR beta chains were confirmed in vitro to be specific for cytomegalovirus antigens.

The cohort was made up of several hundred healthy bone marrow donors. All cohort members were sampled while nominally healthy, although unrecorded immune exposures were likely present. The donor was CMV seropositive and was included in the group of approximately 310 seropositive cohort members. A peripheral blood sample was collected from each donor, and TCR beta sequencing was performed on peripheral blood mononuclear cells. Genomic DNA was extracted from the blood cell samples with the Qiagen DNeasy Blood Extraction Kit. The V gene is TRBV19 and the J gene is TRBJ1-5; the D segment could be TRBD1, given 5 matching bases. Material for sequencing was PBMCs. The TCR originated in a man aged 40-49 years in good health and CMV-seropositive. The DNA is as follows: TGTGCCAGTAGCTATATGGGACTTAACAATCAGCCCCAGCATTTT. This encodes CASSYMGLNNQPQHF.